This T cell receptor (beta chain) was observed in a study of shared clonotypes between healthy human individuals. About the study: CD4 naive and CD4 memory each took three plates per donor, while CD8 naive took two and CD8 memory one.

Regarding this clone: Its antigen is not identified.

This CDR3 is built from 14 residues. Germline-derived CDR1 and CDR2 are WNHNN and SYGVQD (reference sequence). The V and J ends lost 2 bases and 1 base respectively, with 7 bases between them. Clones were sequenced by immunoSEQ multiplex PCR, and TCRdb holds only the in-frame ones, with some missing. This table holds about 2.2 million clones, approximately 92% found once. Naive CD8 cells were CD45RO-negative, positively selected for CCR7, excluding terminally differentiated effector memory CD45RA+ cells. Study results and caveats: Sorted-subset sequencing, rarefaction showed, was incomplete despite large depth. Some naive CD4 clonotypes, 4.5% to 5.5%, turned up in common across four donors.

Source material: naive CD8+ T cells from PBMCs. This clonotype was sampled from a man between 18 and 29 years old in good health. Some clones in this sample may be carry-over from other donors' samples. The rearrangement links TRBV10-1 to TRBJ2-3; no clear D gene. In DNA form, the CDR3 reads TGCGCCAGCAGTGAGCTCCTAGGCACAGATACGCAGTATTTT. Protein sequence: CASSELLGTDTQYF.